The 6 T cell receptor beta chains listed next were all sequenced from one sample in a study of T cells in Graves' hyperthyroidism and ophthalmopathy. Amplification targeted TCR beta CDR3 regions from RNA transcripts. HTBI primers were employed in a first-round RT-PCR of the TCR CDR3. In TCRdb, the multiplex PCR reads were re-called with MiXCR into one record per CDR3 protein. Among roughly 170,000 distinct CDR3 sequences listed, 17% were seen once. The material sequenced was blood. The receptors shown here come from a woman aged 45-65 years with Graves' hyperthyroidism.

This clonotype was detected only a few times. The V call is TRBV18, the J call TRBJ2-7, with unresolved D. The V gene's germline CDR1 is KGHSH and CDR2 LQKENI. CDR3 size: 14 residues. V lost 2 bases and J lost 2, with 10 bases in between. The CDR3 bases are TGTGCCAGCTCACCAGACACGCAAGCCTACGAGCAGTACTTC. It encodes CASSPDTQAYEQYF.

This clonotype was detected ten times or more. V usage is TRBV20-1 and J usage is TRBJ2-7; D is unresolved. This CDR3 region has 12 residues. Per the germline V gene, CDR1 is DFQATT and CDR2 is SNEGSKA (reference sequence). The CDR3 DNA follows: TGCAGCGCCGAACTTATCTCCTACGAGCAGTACTTC. Residues: CSAELISYEQYF.

In its sample, this clonotype was seen many times. J is TRBJ1-3 and V is TRBV7-8; TRBD1 matches 10 bases. The J segment lost 2 bases and the V segment lost 4 bases, leaving 8 bases of the junction unmatched. The CDR3 runs to 17 residues. CDR1 and CDR2 from the germline V gene are SGHVS and FQNEAQ. CDR3 sequence: CASSSRGQGSAGNTIYF. The CDR3 bases are TGTGCCAGCAGCTCCCGGGGACAGGGGAGCGCTGGAAACACCATATATTTT.

V usage is TRBV2 and J usage is TRBJ2-5; TRBD1 matches 7 bases. The CDR3 is made up of 16 amino acids. Looked up from germline, CDR1 is SNHLY and CDR2 is FYNNEI. The J segment lost 1 base and the V segment lost 4 bases, leaving 9 bases of the junction unmatched. As DNA, the CDR3 is TGTGCCAGCAGTGCCCTCCGGACAGGCGTCCAAGAGACCCAGTACTTC. It translates to CASSALRTGVQETQYF.

This clonotype has at least ten counts. V and J are TRBV18 and TRBJ2-1; D is tentatively TRBD1 or TRBD2 (5 bases each). V was cut by 3 bases and J by 2 bases, with 14 bases left in between. Germline lookup yields CDR1 KGHSH and CDR2 LQKENI. This CDR3 contains 16 residues. CDR3 DNA sequence: TGTGCCAGCTCACCCCAAGCCCCGGGGCCCTACAATGAGCAGTTCTTC. Amino acids: CASSPQAPGPYNEQFF. The full variable domain, its missing parts supplied by reference TRBV18 and TRBJ2-1, is NAGVMQNPRHLVRRRGQEARLRCSPMKGHSHVYWYRQLPEEGLKFMVYLQKENIIDESGMPKERFSAEFPKEGPSILRIQQVVRGDSAAYFCASSPQAPGPYNEQFFGPGTRLTVL.

This clonotype occurred a few times. The chain has TRBV20-1 and TRBJ1-2; 9 bases line up with TRBD1. Trimming at V came to 6 bases and at J to 7 bases, leaving 12 bases not matched to a gene. The CDR3 contains 14 residues. Germline assignment: CDR1 DFQATT and CDR2 SNEGSKA (reference sequence). The DNA for the CDR3 is TGCAGTGCCCCTCTCGGACAGGGGACTCCTGGCTACACCTTC. It encodes CSAPLGQGTPGYTF.